These 13 T cell receptor beta chains were sequenced from one sample in a study of blood T cell repertoires in COVID-19. Generated by immunoSEQ multiplex PCR, the TCRdb table keeps only in-frame clones and is missing some. The sample yields about 82,000 clones, roughly 80% seen once. Sequencing input: peripheral blood. These receptor sequences come from a woman in her forties with active or convalescent COVID-19.

The chain has TRBV5-6 and TRBJ2-7; the D gene is possibly TRBD2 (5 bases). V was pared by 5 bases and J by 5 bases, with 26 bases between. The CDR3 contains 17 residues. Germline V gene lookup returns CDR1 SGHDT and CDR2 YYEEEE. This CDR3 reads CASRPTLPGIAPDEQYF. DNA for the CDR3: TGTGCCAGCAGACCCACACTCCCGGGGATCGCCCCTGACGAGCAGTACTTC.

The chain carries TRBV19 and TRBJ1-4; 8 bases line up with TRBD1. This CDR3 comprises 12 residues. Germline CDR1 is LNHDA and CDR2 is SQIVND (reference sequence). Trimming cost V 5 bases and J 13 bases; bases outside gene matches: 6. CDR3 sequence (DNA): TGTGCCAGTAGTGGACAGGGCCGTAGACTGTTTTTT. It codes for CASSGQGRRLFF. The full variable domain, its missing parts supplied by reference TRBV19 and TRBJ1-4, is DGGITQSPKYLFRKEGQNVTLSCEQNLNHDAMYWYRQDPGQGLRLIYYSQIVNDFQKGDIAEGYSVSREKKESFPLTVTSAQKNPTAFYLCASSGQGRRLFFGSGTQLSVL.

This sequence joins TRBV29-1 and TRBJ2-7; 7 bases line up with TRBD1. Germline lookup yields CDR1 SQVTM and CDR2 ANQGSEA. The CDR3 runs 15 residues. With 8 bases clipped from V and 2 bases from J, the junction kept 15 bases outside the gene matches. This chain's CDR3 is CSISLITDRAYEQYF. The CDR3 region has the DNA TGCAGCATTTCCCTCATTACTGACAGGGCCTACGAGCAGTACTTC.

V is TRBV7-9 and J is TRBJ2-3; D might be TRBD2 (6 bases). Trimming removed 7 bases at V and 4 bases at J, with 24 bases between. CDR1 SEHNR and CDR2 FQNEAQ come from the germline V gene (reference sequence). There are 17 residues in the CDR3. CDR3 loop: CASTPRAPRTTPDTQYF. The DNA for the CDR3 is TGTGCCAGCACCCCCAGGGCACCTAGGACTACTCCAGATACGCAGTATTTT.

The rearrangement uses TRBV6-5 and TRBJ2-7; possibly TRBD1 for D (6 bases). The CDR3 loop spans 13 amino acids. Deletions cut 2 bases from V and 7 bases from J, with 12 bases between. Germline loops: CDR1 MNHEY, CDR2 SVGAGI. CDR3: CASSYRGNGEQYF. The CDR3 region has the DNA TGTGCCAGCAGTTACAGGGGGAACGGGGAGCAGTACTTC.

V and J are TRBV6-5 and TRBJ1-1; TRBD1 is a possible D gene (6 bases). CDR1 and CDR2 from the germline V gene are MNHEY and SVGAGI. The CDR3 contains 14 residues. V lost 2 bases to trimming and J lost 2 bases, with 9 bases between them. CDR3 sequence: CASSYIQGNTEAFF. The CDR3 region has the DNA TGTGCCAGCAGTTACATACAGGGAAACACTGAAGCTTTCTTT.

The genes are TRBV6-2 or TRBV6-3 and TRBJ1-4; 9 bases map to TRBD1. V trimming: 2 bases; J trimming: 8 bases; junction bases outside the gene matches: 6. The CDR3 runs to 15 residues. The germline V gene has CDR1 MNHEY and CDR2 SVGEGT. The CDR3 region is CASSYGGQGAEKLFF. In nucleotides, the CDR3 is TGTGCCAGCAGTTACGGGGGACAGGGCGCGGAAAAACTGTTTTTT.

The gene calls are TRBV14 and TRBJ1-1, with D uncertain. Germline CDR1 and CDR2: SGHDN and FVKESK. V shed 0 bases and J shed 2 bases, with 4 bases lying between them. There are 13 residues in the CDR3. This CDR3 is CASSQDLNTEAFF. CDR3 in DNA: TGTGCCAGCAGCCAAGACCTCAACACTGAAGCTTTCTTT.

V usage is TRBV29-1 and J usage is TRBJ2-1; D possibly corresponds to TRBD2 (6 bases). The CDR3 covers 13 residues. Trimming took off 2 bases at V and 6 bases at J, with 11 bases between the two ends. CDR1 is SQVTM and CDR2 is ANQGSEA in the germline V gene. The CDR3 coding sequence is TGCAGCGTTGAACGTGTGGGGGGCAATGAGCAGTTCTTC. It yields the protein CSVERVGGNEQFF.

The genes are TRBV12-3 or TRBV12-4 and TRBJ1-1; D gene ambiguous. Trimming removed 3 bases at V and 3 bases at J, with 8 bases between. CDR3 length: 13 amino acids. DNA of the CDR3: TGTGCCAGCAGTTTTGGACTTGACACTGAAGCTTTCTTT. The encoded protein is CASSFGLDTEAFF.

The chain is built from TRBV6-1 and TRBJ1-3, with 10 bases matching TRBD1. With V trimmed by 5 bases and J by 4 bases, 8 bases remained unmatched. The CDR3 is 16 residues long. Germline-derived CDR1 and CDR2 are MNHNS and SASEGT. The CDR3, as DNA: TGTGCCAGCAGTAAAGGGACAGGGGTGGGAGGAAACACCATATATTTT. Amino acids: CASSKGTGVGGNTIYF.

A few counts support this clone. This sequence joins TRBV7-3 and TRBJ2-5; 12 bases agree with TRBD2. The CDR3 length is 18 residues. V dropped 2 bases and J dropped 0; count of bases not matched to a gene: 7. Germline V gene lookup returns CDR1 SGHTA and CDR2 FQGTGA. CDR3 protein: CASSLLGLAGINQETQYF. CDR3 sequence (DNA): TGTGCCAGCAGCTTACTCGGACTAGCGGGAATTAACCAAGAGACCCAGTACTTC.

This clone was seen just once. The J gene is TRBJ2-1, the V gene TRBV7-9, with no clear D. The CDR3 has 14 amino acids. Germline CDR1 reads SEHNR; CDR2 reads FQNEAQ (reference sequence). Trimming pared 3 bases from V and 15 bases from J, leaving 21 bases between. CDR3 residues: CASSFNSVQDNMFF. The CDR3 region has the DNA TGTGCCAGCAGCTTCAACTCGGTACAAGACAATATGTTCTTC.